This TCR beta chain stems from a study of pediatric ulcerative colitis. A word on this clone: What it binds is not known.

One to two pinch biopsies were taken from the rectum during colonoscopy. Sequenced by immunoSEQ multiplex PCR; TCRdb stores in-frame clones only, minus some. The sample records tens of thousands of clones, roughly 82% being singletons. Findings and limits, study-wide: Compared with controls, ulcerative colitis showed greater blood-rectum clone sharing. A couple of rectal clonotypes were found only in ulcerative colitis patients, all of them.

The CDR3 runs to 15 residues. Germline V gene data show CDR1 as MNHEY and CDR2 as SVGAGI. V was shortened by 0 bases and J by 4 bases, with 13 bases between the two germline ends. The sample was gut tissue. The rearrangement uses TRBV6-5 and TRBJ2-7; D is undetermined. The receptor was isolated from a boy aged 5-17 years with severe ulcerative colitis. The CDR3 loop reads CASSYSTTVTYEQYF. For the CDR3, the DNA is TGTGCCAGCAGTTACTCGACGACCGTGACGTACGAGCAGTACTTC.